This TCR beta chain came from a study of blood T cell repertoires in COVID-19. At the level of the study: From T cells, B-cell-depleted T cells, or PBMCs came the material, which was cDNA or gDNA.

Profiling relied on immunoSEQ multiplex PCR, and the TCRdb table lists in-frame clones only, not all of them. The sample shows 71,000 or so clones, over 80% of them seen only once. J gave up 5 bases and V 5 bases, and 5 bases lay outside the gene matches. The germline V gene has CDR1 GTSNPN and CDR2 SVGIG (reference sequence). This CDR3 region has 14 residues. This receptor was obtained from a man between 45 and 60 years old with active COVID-19. Sequencing was carried out using peripheral blood. The V call is TRBV30, the J call TRBJ1-3; 11 positions match TRBD1. In DNA form, the CDR3 reads TGTGCCTGGGACGGACAGGGGGCTCGAAACACCATATATTTT. Protein product: CAWDGQGARNTIYF.